This is a list of T cell receptor beta chains from one sample in a study of T cell responses to AZD1222 COVID-19 vaccine. Using immunoSEQ multiplex PCR, the repertoire was profiled, and TCRdb retains in-frame clones only, with some absent. Seen here are over 150,000 clones, around 94% observed once, and the top ten hold around 1.6%. Sequences were derived from peripheral blood, sampled 28 days after the second AZD1222 dose. All receptors come from an adult who received the AZD1222 COVID-19 vaccine. The CDR3 runs from the conserved cysteine through the conserved F or W. Fields, in order: D gene, J gene, V gene, clone size, CDR3 protein, CDR3 DNA. A D gene is named only where the DNA matches it firmly. Clone size is shown for a subset of rows, as once, few, many or a class of expanded clone.

d_gene: NA
j_gene: TRBJ1-2
v_gene: TRBV5-6
abundance: NA
CDR3aa: CASSAPRQVDYGYTF
CDR3nt: TGTGCCAGCAGCGCCCCACGACAGGTGGACTATGGCTACACCTTC

d_gene: TRBD1
j_gene: TRBJ2-1
v_gene: TRBV7-9
abundance: NA
CDR3aa: CASSSTTGDRPYNEQFF
CDR3nt: TGTGCCAGCAGCTCTACCACCGGGGACAGGCCCTACAATGAGCAGTTCTTC

d_gene: NA
j_gene: TRBJ2-5
v_gene: TRBV28
abundance: NA
CDR3aa: CASDTGIQETQYF
CDR3nt: TGTGCCAGCGACACAGGGATTCAAGAGACCCAGTACTTC

d_gene: NA
j_gene: TRBJ2-6
v_gene: TRBV28
abundance: NA
CDR3aa: CASSSVAGANVLTF
CDR3nt: TGTGCCAGCAGTAGTGTGGCTGGGGCCAACGTCCTGACTTTC

d_gene: TRBD1
j_gene: TRBJ1-2
v_gene: TRBV7-6
abundance: few
CDR3aa: CASSLRDRDGYTF
CDR3nt: TGTGCCAGCAGCCTCCGGGACAGGGACGGCTACACCTTC

d_gene: TRBD1
j_gene: TRBJ1-5
v_gene: TRBV19
abundance: NA
CDR3aa: CAVSRQGDQPQHF
CDR3nt: TGTGCCGTGTCCAGACAGGGGGATCAGCCCCAGCATTTT

d_gene: TRBD1
j_gene: TRBJ2-7
v_gene: TRBV4-1
abundance: few
CDR3aa: CASSQVIDREWEQYF
CDR3nt: TGCGCCAGCAGCCAAGTAATCGACAGGGAGTGGGAGCAGTACTTC

d_gene: NA
j_gene: TRBJ2-5
v_gene: TRBV9
abundance: NA
CDR3aa: CASAKDSQETQYF
CDR3nt: TGTGCCAGCGCCAAGGACAGCCAAGAGACCCAGTACTTC

d_gene: NA
j_gene: TRBJ1-1
v_gene: TRBV5-3
abundance: NA
CDR3aa: CARSLEASMNTEAFF
CDR3nt: TGTGCCAGAAGCTTGGAAGCCAGCATGAACACTGAAGCTTTCTTT

d_gene: NA
j_gene: TRBJ1-1
v_gene: TRBV6-5
abundance: NA
CDR3aa: CASSYSGDEAFF
CDR3nt: TGTGCCAGCAGTTACTCTGGGGATGAAGCTTTCTTT

d_gene: NA
j_gene: TRBJ2-5
v_gene: TRBV18
abundance: once
CDR3aa: CASSPMEETQYF
CDR3nt: TGTGCCAGCTCACCTATGGAAGAGACCCAGTACTTC

d_gene: NA
j_gene: TRBJ2-7
v_gene: TRBV7-2
abundance: NA
CDR3aa: CASSLVSVGSGEQYF
CDR3nt: TGTGCCAGCAGCTTAGTTTCGGTTGGGTCGGGCGAGCAGTACTTC

d_gene: NA
j_gene: TRBJ1-6
v_gene: TRBV4-1
abundance: NA
CDR3aa: CASSELTDYNSPLHF
CDR3nt: TGCGCCAGCAGCGAACTGACAGACTATAATTCACCCCTCCACTTT

d_gene: TRBD1
j_gene: TRBJ1-3
v_gene: TRBV5-1
abundance: NA
CDR3aa: CASSPFDRAGNTIYF
CDR3nt: TGCGCCAGCAGTCCCTTTGACAGGGCTGGAAACACCATATATTTT

d_gene: NA
j_gene: TRBJ1-4
v_gene: TRBV9
abundance: NA
CDR3aa: CASSVAAQGQANEKLFF
CDR3nt: TGTGCCAGCAGCGTAGCTGCGCAAGGCCAGGCTAATGAAAAACTGTTTTTT

d_gene: NA
j_gene: TRBJ2-3
v_gene: TRBV6-1
abundance: NA
CDR3aa: CASSDGQPRDTQYF
CDR3nt: TGTGCCAGCAGTGACGGACAGCCCCGAGATACGCAGTATTTT

d_gene: TRBD2
j_gene: TRBJ2-3
v_gene: TRBV28
abundance: NA
CDR3aa: CASSPPPGGGSGTDTQYF
CDR3nt: TGTGCCAGCAGTCCCCCTCCGGGGGGTGGGTCGGGCACAGATACGCAGTATTTT

d_gene: NA
j_gene: TRBJ1-3
v_gene: TRBV7-6
abundance: NA
CDR3aa: CASSLTGTGNTIYF
CDR3nt: TGTGCCAGCAGCTTGACGGGGACTGGAAACACCATATATTTT

d_gene: NA
j_gene: TRBJ1-2
v_gene: TRBV28
abundance: once
CDR3aa: CASSSSGTSNYGYTF
CDR3nt: TGTGCCAGCAGTTCTTCCGGGACGTCTAACTATGGCTACACCTTC

d_gene: NA
j_gene: TRBJ2-6
v_gene: TRBV28
abundance: NA
CDR3aa: CASSTKRHIDTSGANVLTF
CDR3nt: TGTGCCAGCAGTACAAAGCGGCATATTGATACTTCTGGGGCCAACGTCCTGACTTTC

d_gene: NA
j_gene: TRBJ2-1
v_gene: TRBV5-1
abundance: NA
CDR3aa: CASSSDSSYNEQFF
CDR3nt: TGCGCCAGCAGCTCGGATAGCTCCTACAATGAGCAGTTCTTC

d_gene: NA
j_gene: TRBJ1-1
v_gene: TRBV7-9
abundance: NA
CDR3aa: CASSFGSTEAFF
CDR3nt: TGTGCCAGCAGCTTTGGGTCCACTGAAGCTTTCTTT

d_gene: TRBD1
j_gene: TRBJ2-7
v_gene: TRBV13
abundance: once
CDR3aa: CASGRQGTSYEQYF
CDR3nt: TGTGCCAGCGGTAGACAGGGAACTAGCTACGAGCAGTACTTC

d_gene: NA
j_gene: TRBJ1-2
v_gene: TRBV14
abundance: NA
CDR3aa: CASSQEVLVATAYGYTF
CDR3nt: TGTGCCAGCAGCCAAGAGGTCTTGGTTGCAACAGCCTATGGCTACACCTTC